Each of the 32 T cell receptor beta chains below was sequenced from the same sample in a study of blood T cell repertoires in COVID-19. Sequenced by immunoSEQ multiplex PCR; TCRdb stores in-frame clones only, minus some. The sample shows around 220,000 clones, approximately 82% of them seen only once. Input material: peripheral blood. These receptors were taken from a woman over 75 with active or convalescent COVID-19.

The rearrangement uses TRBV28 and TRBJ2-1; 14 bases line up with TRBD2. This CDR3 has 16 residues. The germline V gene has CDR1 MDHEN and CDR2 SYDVKM. The V gene end was trimmed by 5 bases and the J gene end by 8 bases; junction bases not matched to a gene: 8. CDR3 amino acids: CASSPGLAGGWDEQFF. The CDR3 region has the DNA TGTGCCAGCAGTCCCGGACTAGCGGGGGGATGGGATGAGCAGTTCTTC.

This chain connects TRBV11-2 to TRBJ2-3; D is possibly TRBD1 (5 bases). Looked up from germline, CDR1 is SGHAT and CDR2 is FQNNGV. Trimming took 2 bases from V and 6 from J, leaving 9 bases between them. The CDR3 consists of 13 residues. CDR3 amino acids: CASSLYSGDTQYF. The CDR3 DNA follows: TGTGCCAGCAGCTTATATTCAGGGGATACGCAGTATTTT.

The chain combines TRBV5-6 with TRBJ1-6; unclear D gene. CDR3 length: 15 residues. CDR1 and CDR2 from the germline V gene are SGHDT and YYEEEE. Deletions cut 4 bases from V and 7 bases from J, with 15 bases between. CDR3 nucleotide sequence: TGTGCCAGCAGCCGGAGTCCGTTGAGGAATTCACCCCTCCACTTT. This gives the protein CASSRSPLRNSPLHF.

The chain links TRBV9 to TRBJ2-5, with 11 bases matching TRBD1. V was clipped by 3 bases and J by 5 bases; unmatched bases: 12. Germline CDR1 is SGDLS and CDR2 is YYNGEE. This CDR3 is 17 amino acids long. CDR3 in amino acids: CASSGKKRTGGDETQYF. CDR3 bases: TGTGCCAGCAGCGGAAAAAAACGGACAGGGGGCGATGAGACCCAGTACTTC.

V gene TRBV3-1 (or the pseudogene TRBV3-2) combines with J gene TRBJ1-2; D gene ambiguous. V gave up 10 bases and J gave up 0 bases, with 18 bases separating them. This CDR3 is built from 15 residues. The germline gives CDR1 LGHDT, CDR2 YNNKEL (reference sequence). CDR3 DNA sequence: TGTGCCACGTACGGCGGGATCCAATCTAACTATGGCTACACCTTC. Protein: CATYGGIQSNYGYTF.

The chain has TRBV7-9 and TRBJ2-7, with TRBD2 identical over 13 bases. In germline, CDR1 is SEHNR, CDR2 FQNEAQ (reference sequence). V lost 1 base to trimming and J lost 5 bases; unmatched junction nucleotides: 8. This CDR3 is built from 17 residues. CDR3 protein: CASSLGVTGLAGDEQYF. The CDR3 DNA follows: TGTGCCAGCAGCTTAGGGGTCACTGGACTAGCGGGAGACGAGCAGTACTTC.

The sample holds a few counts of this clone. The V gene is TRBV3-1 (or the pseudogene TRBV3-2), the J gene TRBJ1-6; a weak D match, TRBD1 (5 bases). The V end lost 4 bases, the J end lost 11 bases, and 18 bases lay between the germline ends. CDR3 length: 15 residues. CDR1 is LGHDT, CDR2 YNNKEL, per germline (reference sequence). The CDR3 sequence is CASSPVGPPETPLHF. The CDR3, as DNA: TGTGCCAGCAGCCCGGTGGGGCCACCAGAGACACCCCTCCACTTT.

This clone was seen a handful of times. The rearrangement joins TRBV6-5 to TRBJ1-5; TRBD1 is a possible D gene (5 bases). The CDR3 is 14 amino acids. The germline V gene has CDR1 MNHEY and CDR2 SVGAGI. Trimming pared 6 bases from V and 2 bases from J, leaving 11 bases between. The CDR3 protein is CASRGGGGNQPQHF. The CDR3 nucleotides read TGTGCCAGCAGAGGTGGAGGGGGCAATCAGCCCCAGCATTTT.

This chain links TRBV5-1 with TRBJ1-4, with D hard to call. Between the trimmed V and J ends, which lost 0 bases and 5 bases, there was a span of 8 bases. CDR3 length: 14 residues. CDR1 and CDR2 from the germline V gene are SGHRS and YFSETQ. The DNA of the CDR3 is TGCGCCAGCAGCTTGGACAGAGAGAATGAAAAACTGTTTTTT. Its protein is CASSLDRENEKLFF.

This chain connects TRBV5-1 to TRBJ1-2, with 7 bases matching TRBD1. CDR3 length equals 13 residues. The V segment lost 4 bases and the J segment 2 bases; nucleotides outside the gene matches: 2. Per the germline V gene, CDR1 is SGHRS and CDR2 is YFSETQ. The DNA for the CDR3 is TGCGCCAGCAGCAGGGACAGCAACTATGGCTACACCTTC. Its protein product is CASSRDSNYGYTF.

V usage is TRBV6-5 and J usage is TRBJ1-5; 8 nucleotides line up with TRBD1. The CDR3 sequence is 14 residues long. With V trimmed by 6 bases and J by 6 bases, 7 bases remained unmatched. The V gene's germline CDR1 is MNHEY and CDR2 SVGAGI. Here the CDR3 reads CASRRTGSSQPQHF. The CDR3 DNA follows: TGTGCCAGCAGGAGGACAGGGTCCAGTCAGCCCCAGCATTTT.

V is TRBV6-2 or TRBV6-3 and J is TRBJ2-2; D is perhaps TRBD2 (6 bases). Germline CDR1 reads MNHEY; CDR2 reads SVGEGT. The CDR3 length is 13 residues. V dropped 2 bases and J dropped 7 bases, with 8 bases sitting between them. The CDR3: CASSYVGSGELFF. The CDR3 DNA reads TGTGCCAGCAGTTACGTCGGGAGCGGGGAGCTGTTTTTT.

This chain connects TRBV5-1 to TRBJ2-1; D is perhaps TRBD2 (5 bases). This CDR3 spans 15 amino acids. Germline V gives CDR1 SGHRS, CDR2 YFSETQ. V lost 4 bases and J lost 6, with 17 bases in between. CDR3 in amino acids: CASSLRLQGGNEQFF. The CDR3, as DNA: TGCGCCAGCAGCCTCCGGCTCCAAGGAGGCAATGAGCAGTTCTTC.

This clone has a handful of counts. The chain couples TRBV6-2 or TRBV6-3 to TRBJ1-5; 8 bases agree with TRBD1. V lost 3 bases, J lost 3 bases, and 10 bases stayed unmatched. Looked up from germline, CDR1 is MNHEY and CDR2 is SVGEGT. The CDR3 runs 17 residues. Here the CDR3 DNA reads TGTGCCAGCAGTTATGTGGTCAGGGGGCTTATCAATCAGCCCCAGCATTTT. Its protein product is CASSYVVRGLINQPQHF.

V gene TRBV11-2 combines with J gene TRBJ2-1; 13 bases line up with TRBD2. CDR1 SGHAT and CDR2 FQNNGV come from the germline V gene. The CDR3 consists of 19 residues. The trim removed 4 bases at V and 0 bases at J, leaving 9 bases unmatched. CDR3 amino acids: CASSWTSGGHYASYNEQFF. In DNA form, the CDR3 reads TGTGCCAGCAGCTGGACTAGCGGGGGCCATTACGCCTCCTACAATGAGCAGTTCTTC.

This rearrangement joins TRBV2 to TRBJ1-1; no clear D. CDR1 SNHLY and CDR2 FYNNEI come from the germline V gene. CDR3 length: 14 residues. The V end was cut by 10 bases, the J end by 4 bases, with 19 bases between. As DNA, the CDR3 is TGTGCCATCCAGAGGGAGAGGGTGGGCACTGAAGCTTTCTTT. It codes for CAIQRERVGTEAFF.

The genes are TRBV4-1 and TRBJ1-1, with 7 bases that match TRBD1. The germline CDR1 and CDR2 sequences are MGHRA and YSYEKL. Unmatched junction bases numbered 5, after V lost 4 bases and J lost 0 bases. CDR3 size: 15 residues. CDR3 protein: CASSPATGMNTEAFF. The CDR3 DNA reads as TGCGCCAGCAGCCCAGCGACAGGGATGAACACTGAAGCTTTCTTT.

This chain joins TRBV10-3 and TRBJ2-2; D not resolved. Germline values: CDR1 ENHRY, CDR2 SYGVKD. The V end lost 1 base, the J end lost 2 bases, and 14 bases lay between the germline ends. The CDR3 sequence is 17 residues long. The CDR3 DNA follows: TGTGCCATCAGTGAGTTTCCCTTGTTCGGTAACACCGGGGAGCTGTTTTTT. It yields the protein CAISEFPLFGNTGELFF.

This clone was recorded a few times. This sequence joins TRBV28 and TRBJ1-2; D might be TRBD1 (5 bases). The CDR3 length is 17 residues. Per the germline V gene, CDR1 is MDHEN and CDR2 is SYDVKM. Trimming stripped 6 bases from V and 2 bases from J, with 22 bases between. CDR3 residues: CASSFLDNQATNYGYTF. The DNA of the CDR3 is TGTGCCAGCAGCTTCCTGGACAACCAGGCCACCAACTATGGCTACACCTTC.

This clone is a singleton in its sample. In DNA, the CDR3 is TGTGCCAGCAGACCAACAGGGGGATATGGTTCACCCCTCCACTTT. This sequence encodes CASRPTGGYGSPLHF. The V gene is TRBV2, the J gene TRBJ1-6, with TRBD1 matching 8 bases. CDR1 is SNHLY and CDR2 is FYNNEI in the germline V gene. Losses at the gene ends were 6 bases for V and 9 bases for J; bases not matched to a gene: 10. This CDR3 spans 15 amino acids.

The genes are TRBV5-8 and TRBJ1-6, with D possibly being TRBD1 (6 bases). The CDR3 has 16 residues. V was shortened by 6 bases and J by 9 bases, with 22 bases between the two germline ends. Germline values: CDR1 SGHTS, CDR2 YDEGEE. The CDR3 bases are TGTGCCAGCACCCCACGCAGGGGACACGTTGCTTCACCCCTCCACTTT. Encoded protein: CASTPRRGHVASPLHF. Combining the CDR3 with reference TRBV5-8 and TRBJ1-6 gives the whole variable domain EAGVTQSPTHLIKTRGQQATLRCSPISGHTSVYWYQQALGLGLQFLLWYDEGEERNRGNFPPRFSGRQFPNYSSELNVNALELEDSALYLCASTPRRGHVASPLHFGNGTRLTVT.

The gene calls are TRBV11-2 and TRBJ2-3; 7 nucleotides match TRBD2. This CDR3 contains 19 residues. Trimming removed 1 base from V and 3 bases from J; junction bases left unmatched: 16. Germline loops: CDR1 SGHAT, CDR2 FQNNGV. The CDR3 DNA reads TGTGCCAGCAGCTTAGTAGGCCCCCGTTTGAGCGGGGTAACAGATACGCAGTATTTT. Protein: CASSLVGPRLSGVTDTQYF. Filled out from reference TRBV11-2 and TRBJ2-3, the complete variable domain reads EAGVAQSPRYKIIEKRQSVAFWCNPISGHATLYWYQQILGQGPKLLIQFQNNGVVDDSQLPKDRFSAERLKGVDSTLKIQPAKLEDSAVYLCASSLVGPRLSGVTDTQYFGPGTRLTVL.

This clone was detected only once. CDR3 nucleotides: TGTGCCAGCAAACTAGCCCAAGATACGCAGTATTTT. It encodes CASKLAQDTQYF. The chain has TRBV28 and TRBJ2-3; possibly TRBD2 for D (6 bases). The V and J ends lost 7 bases and 5 bases respectively, with 10 bases between them. Per germline, CDR1 MDHEN and CDR2 SYDVKM. There are 12 residues in the CDR3.

This sequence joins TRBV18 and TRBJ1-1; D is perhaps TRBD1 (6 bases). Trimming cost V 0 bases and J 0 bases, with 14 bases left between them. The CDR3 length is 17 residues. Germline CDR1 is KGHSH and CDR2 is LQKENI. CDR3 loop: CASSPPQQGRVNTEAFF. CDR3 nucleotides: TGTGCCAGCTCACCACCGCAGCAGGGGAGAGTGAACACTGAAGCTTTCTTT. Supplemented by reference TRBV18 and TRBJ1-1, the full variable domain reads NAGVMQNPRHLVRRRGQEARLRCSPMKGHSHVYWYRQLPEEGLKFMVYLQKENIIDESGMPKERFSAEFPKEGPSILRIQQVVRGDSAAYFCASSPPQQGRVNTEAFFGQGTRLTVV.

The V and J genes are TRBV2 and TRBJ1-2, with 9 bases identical to TRBD1. V lost 0 bases to trimming and J lost 8 bases; unmatched junction nucleotides: 4. The germline V gene encodes CDR1 SNHLY and CDR2 FYNNEI. CDR3 length: 14 residues. The CDR3 loop reads CASSEARDRVGYTF. In nucleotides, the CDR3 is TGTGCCAGCAGTGAAGCCAGGGACAGGGTAGGCTACACCTTC.

The chain joins TRBV5-6 to TRBJ1-6; D is uncertain. The CDR3 sequence is 11 residues long. Germline V gene lookup returns CDR1 SGHDT and CDR2 YYEEEE. Trimming left V 2 bases short and J 14 bases short, with 8 bases between. The CDR3 sequence is CASSFRAALHF. The CDR3 nucleotides are TGTGCCAGCAGCTTCCGCGCGGCCCTCCACTTT. Supplemented by reference TRBV5-6 and TRBJ1-6, the full variable domain reads DAGVTQSPTHLIKTRGQQVTLRCSPKSGHDTVSWYQQALGQGPQFIFQYYEEEERQRGNFPDRFSGHQFPNYSSELNVNALLLGDSALYLCASSFRAALHFGNGTRLTVT.

CDR3 coding DNA: TGTGCCAGCAGTTTATCCACTCCAGGGGGAAACAGACTAGCCAAAAACATTCAGTACTTC. It encodes CASSLSTPGGNRLAKNIQYF. The chain combines TRBV27 with TRBJ2-4; 7 bases map to TRBD1. The germline gives CDR1 MNHEY, CDR2 SMNVEV (reference sequence). This CDR3 has 20 residues. V lost 0 bases and J lost 0; bases outside the gene matches: 14.

This chain connects TRBV28 to TRBJ1-2; D is unclear. CDR3 length: 16 residues. The ends were cut back, 2 bases at V and 0 bases at J, with 13 bases in the middle. Per the germline V gene, CDR1 is MDHEN and CDR2 is SYDVKM. CDR3 bases: TGTGCCAGCAGTTTAATTCTTTCACTAGCTAACTATGGCTACACCTTC. It codes for CASSLILSLANYGYTF.

V gene TRBV10-3 combines with J gene TRBJ2-1; 8 nucleotides agree with TRBD1. The J segment lost 10 bases and the V segment lost 7 bases, leaving 9 bases of the junction unmatched. Per germline, CDR1 ENHRY and CDR2 SYGVKD. CDR3 length: 13 amino acids. Here the CDR3 DNA reads TGTGCCATCACCATGGACAGGGCGAACGAGCAGTTCTTC. This encodes CAITMDRANEQFF.

This clone was seen a single time. The rearrangement joins TRBV28 to TRBJ1-6; D gene uncertain. The CDR3 has 16 residues. With 6 bases removed from V and 3 bases from J, the gap between germline ends came to 15 bases. The V gene's germline CDR1 is MDHEN and CDR2 SYDVKM. In DNA form, the CDR3 reads TGTGCCAGCAGCCCAACCAGGTGGTACTATAATTCACCCCTCCACTTT. Encoded protein: CASSPTRWYYNSPLHF.

The chain joins TRBV19 to TRBJ1-5; TRBD1 matches 8 bases. Unmatched junction bases numbered 15, after V lost 5 bases and J lost 0 bases. This CDR3 contains 19 residues. The germline V gene has CDR1 LNHDA and CDR2 SQIVND (reference sequence). The CDR3 is CASSVLPGQVGYSNQPQHF. In DNA form, the CDR3 reads TGTGCCAGTAGTGTACTCCCGGGACAGGTGGGTTATAGCAATCAGCCCCAGCATTTT.

The genes are TRBV2 and TRBJ2-3; 10 bases agree with TRBD2. CDR1 is SNHLY, CDR2 FYNNEI, per germline. The V and J ends lost 9 bases and 3 bases, in that order; junction bases with no gene match: 6. The CDR3 sequence is 14 residues long. The CDR3 region has the DNA TGTGCCAGTCAGCGGGGGGGCGCGACAGATACGCAGTATTTT. Protein: CASQRGGATDTQYF. The whole variable domain, filled in from reference TRBV2 and TRBJ2-3, reads EPEVTQTPSHQVTQMGQEVILRCVPISNHLYFYWYRQILGQKVEFLVSFYNNEISEKSEIFDDQFSVERPDGSNFTLKIRSTKLEDSAMYFCASQRGGATDTQYFGPGTRLTVL.